This T cell receptor beta chain was obtained from a study of cytomegalovirus exposure and HLA in healthy donors. PCR used 60 Vbeta primers and 13 Jbeta primers. This table comes from immunoSEQ multiplex PCR, and its TCRdb copy is limited to in-frame clones, with some not included. The sample gives approximately 170,000 clones, 75% to 85% of which show up once; less than 0.9% is in the top ten. The CDR3 extends over 14 amino acids. The receptor was derived from a female donor in good health and CMV-seronegative. The V gene is TRBV12-2, the J gene TRBJ2-1; the table's D call of TRBD2 was not tested on the DNA. TRBV12-2 is annotated as a pseudogene. The sample taken for sequencing was PBMCs. CDR3 sequence reads: CASRSRDYYNEQFF. In DNA, the CDR3 is TGTGCAAGTCGCTCCCGGGACTACTACAATGAGCAGTTCTTC.